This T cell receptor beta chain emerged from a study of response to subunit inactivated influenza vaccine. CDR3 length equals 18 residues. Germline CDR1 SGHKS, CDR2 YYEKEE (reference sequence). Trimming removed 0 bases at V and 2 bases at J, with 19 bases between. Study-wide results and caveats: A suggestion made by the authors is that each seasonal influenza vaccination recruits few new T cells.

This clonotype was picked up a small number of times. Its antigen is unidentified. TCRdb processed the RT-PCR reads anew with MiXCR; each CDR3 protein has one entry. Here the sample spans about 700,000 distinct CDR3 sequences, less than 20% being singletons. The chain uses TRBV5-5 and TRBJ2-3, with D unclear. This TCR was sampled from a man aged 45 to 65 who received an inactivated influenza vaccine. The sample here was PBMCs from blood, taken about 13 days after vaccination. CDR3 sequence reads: CASSLAPPAQISTDTQYF. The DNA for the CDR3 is TGTGCCAGCAGCTTGGCCCCGCCGGCACAAATTTCCACAGATACGCAGTATTTT.